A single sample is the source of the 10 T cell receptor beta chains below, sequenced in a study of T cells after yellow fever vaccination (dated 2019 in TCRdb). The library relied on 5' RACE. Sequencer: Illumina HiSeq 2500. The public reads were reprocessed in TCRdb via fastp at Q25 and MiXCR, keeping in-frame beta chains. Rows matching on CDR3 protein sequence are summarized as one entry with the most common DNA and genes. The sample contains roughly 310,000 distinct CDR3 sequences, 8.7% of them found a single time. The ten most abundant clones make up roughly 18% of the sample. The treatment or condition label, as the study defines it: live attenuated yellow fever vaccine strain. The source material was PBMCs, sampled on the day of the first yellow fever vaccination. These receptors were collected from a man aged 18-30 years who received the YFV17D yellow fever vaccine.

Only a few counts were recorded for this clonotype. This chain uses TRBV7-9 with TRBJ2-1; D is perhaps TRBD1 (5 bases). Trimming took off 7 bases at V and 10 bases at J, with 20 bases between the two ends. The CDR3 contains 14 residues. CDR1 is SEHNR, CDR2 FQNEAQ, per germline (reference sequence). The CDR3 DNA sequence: TGTGCCAGCACCCCAAGGGGCAATACAGGCGAGCAGTTCTTC. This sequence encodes CASTPRGNTGEQFF.

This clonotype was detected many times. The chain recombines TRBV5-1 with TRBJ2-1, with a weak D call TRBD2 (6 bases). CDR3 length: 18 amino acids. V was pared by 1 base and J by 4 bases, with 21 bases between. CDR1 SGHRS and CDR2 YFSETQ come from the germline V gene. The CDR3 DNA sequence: TGCGCCAGCAGCTTGCGGGGAGTAGGAGGGGTGGGATACAATGAGCAGTTCTTC. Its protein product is CASSLRGVGGVGYNEQFF.

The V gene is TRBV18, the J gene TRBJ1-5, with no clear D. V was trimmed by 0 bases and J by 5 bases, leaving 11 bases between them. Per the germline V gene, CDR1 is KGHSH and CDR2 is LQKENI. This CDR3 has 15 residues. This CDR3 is CASSPPWAGDQPQHF. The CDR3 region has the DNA TGTGCCAGCTCACCACCGTGGGCAGGCGATCAGCCCCAGCATTTT.

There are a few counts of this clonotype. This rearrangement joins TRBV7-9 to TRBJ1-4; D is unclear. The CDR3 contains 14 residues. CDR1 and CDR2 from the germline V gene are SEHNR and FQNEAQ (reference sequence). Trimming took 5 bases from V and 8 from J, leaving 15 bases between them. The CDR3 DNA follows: TGTGCCAGCAGCCTACCGGTGGAGGACGAAAAACTGTTTTTT. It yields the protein CASSLPVEDEKLFF. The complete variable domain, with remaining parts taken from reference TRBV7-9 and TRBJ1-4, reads DTGVSQNPRHKITKRGQNVTFRCDPISEHNRLYWYRQTLGQGPEFLTYFQNEAQLEKSRLLSDRFSAERPKGSFSTLEIQRTEQGDSAMYLCASSLPVEDEKLFFGSGTQLSVL.

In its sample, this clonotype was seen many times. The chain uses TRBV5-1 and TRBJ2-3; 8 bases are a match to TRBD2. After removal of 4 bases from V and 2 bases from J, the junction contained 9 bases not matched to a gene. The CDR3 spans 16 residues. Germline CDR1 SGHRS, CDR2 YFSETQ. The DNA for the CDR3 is TGCGCCAGCAGCCTGGCGGGGGGAACCCCCACAGATACGCAGTATTTT. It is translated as CASSLAGGTPTDTQYF.

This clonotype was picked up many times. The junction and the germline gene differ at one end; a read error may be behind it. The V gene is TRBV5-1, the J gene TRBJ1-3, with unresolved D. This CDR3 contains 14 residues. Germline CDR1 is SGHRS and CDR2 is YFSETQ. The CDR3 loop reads CASSLGYSGNTIYF. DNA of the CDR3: TGCGCCAGCAGTTTGGGGTACTCTGGAAACACCATATATTTT.

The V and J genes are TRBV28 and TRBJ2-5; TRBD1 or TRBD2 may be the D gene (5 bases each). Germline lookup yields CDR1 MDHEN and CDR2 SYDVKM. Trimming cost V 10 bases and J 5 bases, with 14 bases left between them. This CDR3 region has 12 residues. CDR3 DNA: TGTGCCACACGGGGCTTGGAGGAGACCCAGTACTTC. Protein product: CATRGLEETQYF.

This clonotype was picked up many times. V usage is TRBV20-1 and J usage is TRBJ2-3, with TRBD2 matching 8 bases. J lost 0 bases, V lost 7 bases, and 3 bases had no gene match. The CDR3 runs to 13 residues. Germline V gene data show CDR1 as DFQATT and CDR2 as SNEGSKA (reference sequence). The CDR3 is CSEKRGSTDTQYF. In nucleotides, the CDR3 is TGCAGTGAAAAGCGGGGGAGCACAGATACGCAGTATTTT.

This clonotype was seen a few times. The DNA of the CDR3 is TGCAGTGCTAGACGGCTTACTAGCACAGATACGCAGTATTTT. It translates to CSARRLTSTDTQYF. This sequence joins TRBV20-1 and TRBJ2-3, with D hard to call. The CDR3 has 14 residues. The germline gives CDR1 DFQATT, CDR2 SNEGSKA (reference sequence). The V and J ends lost 2 bases and 0 bases respectively, with 9 bases between them.

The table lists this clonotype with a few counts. The chain's CDR3 is CASDETASNQPQHF. CDR3 nucleotide sequence: TGTGCCAGCGATGAGACAGCGAGCAATCAGCCCCAGCATTTT. This chain joins TRBV6-5 and TRBJ1-5; the D gene is possibly TRBD1 (5 bases). The germline V gene encodes CDR1 MNHEY and CDR2 SVGAGI. This CDR3 contains 14 residues. The V end was cut by 8 bases, the J end by 1 base, with 12 bases between.